These 25 T cell receptor beta chains originate from one sample sequenced in a study of CD8 T cells in Susac syndrome. An amount of RNA that ranged from roughly 0.45 to 1 ug was reverse transcribed with random hexamers. TCRdb re-called the immunoSEQ multiplex PCR reads through MiXCR, storing one row per CDR3 protein. The sample includes about 120,000 distinct CDR3 sequences, about 92% of them seen just once. Sequenced sample: CD4+ T cells from PBMCs. The source of these receptors is a human donor with multiple sclerosis.

The V gene is TRBV29-1, the J gene TRBJ1-2; a possible D gene is TRBD1 (5 bases). Per the germline V gene, CDR1 is SQVTM and CDR2 is ANQGSEA. V gave up 2 bases and J gave up 1 base, with 14 bases separating them. The CDR3 has 15 residues. CDR3 bases: TGCAGCGTTGAAAAGGGGTCAGGCCTTAACTATGGCTACACCTTC. Its translation is CSVEKGSGLNYGYTF.

V is TRBV9 and J is TRBJ1-1; 9 bases match TRBD1. CDR3 length: 15 residues. From germline, CDR1 is SGDLS and CDR2 YYNGEE. Trimming cost V 3 bases and J 4 bases; bases outside gene matches: 7. The CDR3 spells CASSGGTGGRTEAFF. The CDR3 DNA reads TGTGCCAGCAGCGGAGGTACAGGGGGCCGCACTGAAGCTTTCTTT.

The gene calls are TRBV28 and TRBJ2-1; 10 nucleotides match TRBD2. J lost 10 bases, V lost 2 bases, and 5 bases had no gene match. CDR3 length: 14 residues. Germline loops: CDR1 MDHEN, CDR2 SYDVKM. CDR3: CASSLGGLAREQFF. In DNA form, the CDR3 reads TGTGCCAGCAGTTTAGGGGGACTAGCGAGGGAGCAGTTCTTC.

The rearrangement links TRBV6-2 or TRBV6-3 to TRBJ2-4, with 7 bases lining up with TRBD1. This CDR3 comprises 17 residues. Per the germline V gene, CDR1 is MNHEY and CDR2 is SVGEGT. V dropped 6 bases and J dropped 0; count of bases not matched to a gene: 11. The CDR3 region has the DNA TGTGCCAGCAGCTGGGACAGACCAACGCTAGCCAAAAACATTCAGTACTTC. Amino acids: CASSWDRPTLAKNIQYF.

The V gene is TRBV7-3, the J gene TRBJ2-3; 11 bases match TRBD2. Germline V gene data show CDR1 as SGHTA and CDR2 as FQGTGA. The J segment lost 4 bases and the V segment lost 5 bases, leaving 8 bases of the junction unmatched. This CDR3 region has 16 residues. CDR3 in DNA: TGTGCCAGCAGCCCCATAGCGGGGGGGCCCCCAGATACGCAGTATTTT. The encoded protein is CASSPIAGGPPDTQYF.

The chain employs TRBV7-8 and TRBJ2-2; D is possibly TRBD2 (6 bases). This CDR3 has 16 amino acids. Trimming shortened V by 2 bases and J by 4 bases, and 14 bases separated the two germline ends. Germline CDR1 SGHVS, CDR2 FQNEAQ. CDR3 coding DNA: TGTGCCAGCAGCTTACGGGCGGGGACGTTCACCGGGGAGCTGTTTTTT. Protein product: CASSLRAGTFTGELFF. Looking up the rest from reference TRBV7-8 and TRBJ2-2 gives the full variable domain: GAGVSQSPRYKVAKRGQDVALRCDPISGHVSLFWYQQALGQGPEFLTYFQNEAQLDKSGLPSDRFFAERPEGSVSTLKIQRTQQEDSAVYLCASSLRAGTFTGELFFGEGSRLTVL.

This sequence joins TRBV6-5 and TRBJ2-7, with 7 bases aligning to TRBD2. Trimming cost V 6 bases and J 6 bases; bases outside gene matches: 11. The CDR3 is made up of 14 amino acids. The germline gives CDR1 MNHEY, CDR2 SVGAGI. The CDR3 DNA reads as TGTGCCAGCAGAGGAGGGCGATGGGGGGGCGAGCAGTACTTC. It codes for CASRGGRWGGEQYF.

This sequence joins TRBV29-1 and TRBJ2-5; a weak D match, TRBD1 (6 bases). Germline CDR1 reads SQVTM; CDR2 reads ANQGSEA. The CDR3 length is 12 residues. With 4 bases removed from V and 2 bases from J, the gap between germline ends came to 8 bases. As DNA, the CDR3 is TGCAGCGTTGCTGGACAGCAAGAGACCCAGTACTTC. Protein product: CSVAGQQETQYF.

Notes on this clonotype: The junction departs from germline at one end; a sequencing error may be responsible. The chain combines TRBV3-1 with TRBJ2-7; tentatively, D is TRBD1 (6 bases). Per the germline V gene, CDR1 is LGHDT and CDR2 is YNNKEL (reference sequence). This CDR3 contains 16 residues. The CDR3 nucleotides are TGTGCCAGCAGTCACCCCGGGACATCCCCCTCCGACGAGCAGTACTTC. It codes for CASSHPGTSPSDEQYF.

This chain uses TRBV6-5 with TRBJ1-2; 9 positions match TRBD1. The germline V gene has CDR1 MNHEY and CDR2 SVGAGI. After removal of 2 bases from V and 6 bases from J, the junction contained 10 bases not matched to a gene. The CDR3 sequence is 16 residues long. As DNA, the CDR3 is TGTGCCAGCAGTTACGATTCGACAGGGGGAGTGAATGGCTACACCTTC. This codes for CASSYDSTGGVNGYTF.

The chain uses TRBV20-1 and TRBJ1-1, with 7 nucleotides matching TRBD1. Germline-derived CDR1 and CDR2 are DFQATT and SNEGSKA (reference sequence). The CDR3 totals 16 residues. V dropped 1 base and J dropped 3; count of bases not matched to a gene: 11. CDR3 sequence reads: CSARVAGTVIHTEAFF. The CDR3 nucleotides are TGCAGTGCTAGAGTGGCCGGGACAGTTATCCACACTGAAGCTTTCTTT.

The chain is built from TRBV3-1 and TRBJ2-7, with a tentative D call TRBD1 (5 bases). CDR1 and CDR2 (germline): LGHDT, YNNKEL (reference sequence). The CDR3 sequence is 15 residues long. V gave up 1 base and J gave up 2 bases, with 12 bases separating them. CDR3 region: CASSQASGLAYEQYF. For the CDR3, the DNA is TGTGCCAGCAGCCAAGCATCAGGGCTTGCCTACGAGCAGTACTTC.

V usage is TRBV6-5 and J usage is TRBJ2-1; possibly TRBD2 for D (6 bases). Trimming pared 0 bases from V and 15 bases from J, leaving 15 bases between. Germline CDR1 MNHEY, CDR2 SVGAGI. The CDR3 has 13 residues. Written as DNA, the CDR3 is TGTGCCAGCAGTTACTCCCGGGACTCCAAGTGGTTCTTC. Amino acid sequence: CASSYSRDSKWFF.

V gene TRBV14 combines with J gene TRBJ1-1; TRBD1 might be the D (5 bases). V was trimmed by 9 bases and J by 1 base, leaving 12 bases between them. The CDR3 sequence is 13 residues long. Looked up from germline, CDR1 is SGHDN and CDR2 is FVKESK. CDR3 nucleotides: TGTGCCAGTACCCGTACAGGGAACACTGAAGCTTTCTTT. Protein sequence: CASTRTGNTEAFF. Combining the CDR3 with reference TRBV14 and TRBJ1-1 gives the whole variable domain EAGVTQFPSHSVIEKGQTVTLRCDPISGHDNLYWYRRVMGKEIKFLLHFVKESKQDESGMPNNRFLAERTGGTYSTLKVQPAELEDSGVYFCASTRTGNTEAFFGQGTRLTVV.

The genes are TRBV30 and TRBJ1-2; D is undetermined. The germline gives CDR1 GTSNPN, CDR2 SVGIG (reference sequence). The CDR3 totals 13 residues. Trimming removed 3 bases from V and 3 bases from J, with 11 bases in between. This chain's CDR3 is CAWSGISHYGYTF. In DNA form, the CDR3 reads TGTGCCTGGAGCGGGATCTCTCACTATGGCTACACCTTC.

This clonotype occurred once. V gene TRBV18 combines with J gene TRBJ1-6; D call uncertain. Looked up from germline, CDR1 is KGHSH and CDR2 is LQKENI. V gave up 6 bases and J gave up 10 bases, with 16 bases separating them. This CDR3 has 14 residues. The chain's CDR3 is CASSGGRTGSPLHF. For the CDR3, the DNA is TGTGCCAGCTCTGGAGGGCGGACGGGGTCACCCCTCCACTTT.

This chain connects TRBV7-2 to TRBJ2-3; D is possibly TRBD1 (6 bases). CDR1 is SGHTA and CDR2 is FQGNSA in the germline V gene. The CDR3 runs to 14 residues. Trimming took off 6 bases at V and 1 base at J, with 11 bases between the two ends. This CDR3 reads CASRSPGGTDTQYF. The CDR3 coding sequence is TGTGCCAGCAGGTCTCCAGGGGGCACAGATACGCAGTATTTT.

J is TRBJ2-5 and V is TRBV7-2; a weak D match, TRBD2 (6 bases). CDR1 SGHTA and CDR2 FQGNSA come from the germline V gene. The V end lost 4 bases, the J end lost 2 bases, and 11 bases lay between the germline ends. The CDR3 is made up of 14 amino acids. The CDR3 protein is CASSWDSNQETQYF. The CDR3, as DNA: TGTGCCAGCAGCTGGGACTCGAATCAAGAGACCCAGTACTTC.

This clonotype appeared a single time. J is TRBJ1-1 and V is TRBV28, with D possibly matching TRBD1 (6 bases). This CDR3 has 14 amino acids. V was shortened by 10 bases and J by 0 bases, with 15 bases between the two germline ends. The germline gives CDR1 MDHEN, CDR2 SYDVKM. CDR3 nucleotides: TGTGCCACACGGGACACCGAATTGAACACTGAAGCTTTCTTT. Its translation: CATRDTELNTEAFF.

This chain joins TRBV20-1 and TRBJ1-2; 10 bases are a match to TRBD1. With V trimmed by 5 bases and J by 8 bases, 8 bases remained unmatched. The CDR3 covers 13 residues. The germline CDR1 and CDR2 sequences are DFQATT and SNEGSKA (reference sequence). DNA of the CDR3: TGCAGTGCTCGACAGGGGGCCCTTCAAGGCTACACCTTC. Protein sequence: CSARQGALQGYTF.

The rearrangement joins TRBV6-5 to TRBJ1-2; D possibly corresponds to TRBD1 (5 bases). This CDR3 is 13 amino acids long. Germline-derived CDR1 and CDR2 are MNHEY and SVGAGI. V lost 6 bases to trimming and J lost 2 bases, with 10 bases between them. The CDR3 loop is CASSLQGNYGYTF. CDR3 nucleotides: TGTGCCAGCAGCCTTCAGGGAAACTATGGCTACACCTTC.

This clonotype was seen only a few times. V and J are TRBV6-6 and TRBJ1-1; 9 bases are shared with TRBD1. The CDR3 is 14 residues long. Losses at the gene ends were 4 bases for V and 5 bases for J; bases not matched to a gene: 5. Germline lookup yields CDR1 MNHNY and CDR2 SVGAGI (reference sequence). The CDR3 loop is CASSLGQGGTEAFF. The CDR3 DNA reads as TGTGCCAGCAGTTTGGGACAGGGTGGGACTGAAGCTTTCTTT.

This clonotype appeared once. This rearrangement joins TRBV28 to TRBJ1-5, with unresolved D. Deletions cut 8 bases from V and 0 bases from J, with 11 bases between. The germline CDR1 and CDR2 sequences are MDHEN and SYDVKM. The CDR3 is 14 amino acids. For the CDR3, the DNA is TGTGCCAGCTTCGCAGTTCCTAGCAATCAGCCCCAGCATTTT. Its translation: CASFAVPSNQPQHF.

This sequence joins TRBV4-1 and TRBJ2-5; the D is unclear. Germline V gives CDR1 MGHRA, CDR2 YSYEKL. The CDR3 extends over 17 amino acids. V was clipped by 5 bases and J by 0 bases, with 19 bases between them. The CDR3 region has the DNA TGCGCCAGCAGCTTATCCACAGACCGAGCGTACCAAGAGACCCAGTACTTC. This codes for CASSLSTDRAYQETQYF.

As DNA, the CDR3 is TGCAGTGCTCGCACAGTCCAAGAGACCCAGTACTTC. Amino acid sequence: CSARTVQETQYF. This chain uses TRBV20-1 with TRBJ2-5; D not certain. With 5 bases removed from V and 1 base from J, the gap between germline ends came to 8 bases. Germline V gene lookup returns CDR1 DFQATT and CDR2 SNEGSKA (reference sequence). This CDR3 is 12 amino acids long.